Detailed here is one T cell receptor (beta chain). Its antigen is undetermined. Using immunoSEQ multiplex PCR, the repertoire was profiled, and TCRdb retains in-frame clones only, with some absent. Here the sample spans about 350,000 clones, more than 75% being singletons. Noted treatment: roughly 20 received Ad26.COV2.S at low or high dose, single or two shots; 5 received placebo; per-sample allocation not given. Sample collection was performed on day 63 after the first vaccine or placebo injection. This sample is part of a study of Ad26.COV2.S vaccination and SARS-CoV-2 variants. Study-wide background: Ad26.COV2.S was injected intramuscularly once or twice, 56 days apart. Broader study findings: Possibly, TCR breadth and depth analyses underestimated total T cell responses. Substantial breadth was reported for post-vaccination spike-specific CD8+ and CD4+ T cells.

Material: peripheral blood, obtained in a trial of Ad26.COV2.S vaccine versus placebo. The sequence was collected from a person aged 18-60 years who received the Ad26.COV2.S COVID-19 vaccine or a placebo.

The CDR3 reads CASSLGGGREQFF. The CDR3 DNA sequence: TGTGCCAGCAGTTTAGGTGGGGGGCGTGAGCAGTTCTTC. This rearrangement joins TRBV12-3 or TRBV12-4 to TRBJ2-1, with D perhaps being TRBD1 or TRBD2 (6 bases each). The CDR3 has 13 residues. V dropped 1 base and J dropped 9 bases, with 10 bases sitting between them.